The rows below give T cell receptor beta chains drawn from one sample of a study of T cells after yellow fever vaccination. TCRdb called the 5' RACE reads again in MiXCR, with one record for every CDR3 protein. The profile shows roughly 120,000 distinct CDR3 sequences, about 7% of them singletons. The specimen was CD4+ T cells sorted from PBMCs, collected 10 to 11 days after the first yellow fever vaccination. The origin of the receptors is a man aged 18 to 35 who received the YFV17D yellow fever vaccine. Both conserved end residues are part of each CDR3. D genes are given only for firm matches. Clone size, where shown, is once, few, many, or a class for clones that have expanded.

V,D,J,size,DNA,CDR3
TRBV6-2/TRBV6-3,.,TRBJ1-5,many,TGTGCCAGCAGTTACAGGGGGAGCAATCAGCCCCAGCATTTT,CASSYRGSNQPQHF
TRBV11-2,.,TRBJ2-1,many,TGTGCCAGCAGACCCCCGGGACTGACAGTCTACAATGAGCAGTTCTTC,CASRPPGLTVYNEQFF
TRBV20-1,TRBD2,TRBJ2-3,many,TGCAGTGCTAGAGGTCGGGCTAGCGGGGGGGGAGACGCGCAGTATTTT,CSARGRASGGGDAQYF
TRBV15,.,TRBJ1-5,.,TGTGCCACCAGCAGAGGAGGCGGGGGACAGCCCCAGCATTTT,CATSRGGGGQPQHF
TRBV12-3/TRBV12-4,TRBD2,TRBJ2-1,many,TGTGCCAGCAGCTCCCGGACTAGCGGGGGGGCGTTGGGTTACAATGAGCAGTTCTTC,CASSSRTSGGALGYNEQFF
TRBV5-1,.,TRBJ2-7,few,TGCGCCAGCACAAACCAGGGCTACGAGCAGTACTTC,CASTNQGYEQYF
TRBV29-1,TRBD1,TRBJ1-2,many,TGCAGCGTTCTGGACAGGGCCTATTCCTATGGCTACACCTTC,CSVLDRAYSYGYTF
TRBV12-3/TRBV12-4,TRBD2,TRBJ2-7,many,TGTGCCAGCAGACAACCGGGACTAGGCGAGCAGTACTTC,CASRQPGLGEQYF
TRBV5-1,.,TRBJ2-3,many,TGCGCCAGCAGGACCCGGGGGGCTCCCACAGATACGCAGTATTTT,CASRTRGAPTDTQYF
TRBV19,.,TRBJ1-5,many,TGTGCCAGTAGCACCCCGGGACTGCCGGTAGCAGCCCAGCATTTT,CASSTPGLPVAAQHF
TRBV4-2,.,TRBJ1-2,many,TGTGCCAGCACCGCTGGTAGTGCGGATAACTATGGCTACACCTTC,CASTAGSADNYGYTF
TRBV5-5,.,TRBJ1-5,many,TGTGCCAGCAGCTCCCGGGACACGGGCCACAATCAGCCCCAGCATTTT,CASSSRDTGHNQPQHF
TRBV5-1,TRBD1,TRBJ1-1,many,TGCGCCAGCAGCACACGGACAGGGGATACTGAAGCTTTCTTT,CASSTRTGDTEAFF
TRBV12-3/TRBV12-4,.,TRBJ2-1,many,TGTGCCAGCAGCGCCGGGACGCTATACAATGAGCAGTTCTTC,CASSAGTLYNEQFF
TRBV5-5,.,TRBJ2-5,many,TGTGCCAGCAGCTGGGGCTGGGAAGAGACCCAGTACTTC,CASSWGWEETQYF
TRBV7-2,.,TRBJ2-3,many,TGTGCCAGCAGCTTCCAGGGGGGGCAGCTCACAGATACGCAGTATTTT,CASSFQGGQLTDTQYF
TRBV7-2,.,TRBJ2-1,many,TGTGCCAGCAGCTTAGGGATGAGCTCCTACAATGAGCAGTTCTTC,CASSLGMSSYNEQFF
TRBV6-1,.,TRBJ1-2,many,TGTGCCAGCAGTGAACGACGGAACTATGGCTACACCTTC,CASSERRNYGYTF